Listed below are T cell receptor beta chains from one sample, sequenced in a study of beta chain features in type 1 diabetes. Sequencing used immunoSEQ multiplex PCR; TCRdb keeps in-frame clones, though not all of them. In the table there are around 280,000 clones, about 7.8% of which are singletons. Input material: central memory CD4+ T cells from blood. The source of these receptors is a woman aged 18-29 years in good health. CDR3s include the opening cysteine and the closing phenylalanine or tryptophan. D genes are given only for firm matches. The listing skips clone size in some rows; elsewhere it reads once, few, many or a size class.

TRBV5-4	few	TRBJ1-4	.	CASSLASLAGRTTNEKLFF	TGTGCCAGCAGCTTGGCCAGTCTAGCAGGACGAACAACTAATGAAAAACTGTTTTTT
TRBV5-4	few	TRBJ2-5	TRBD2	CASSQGITSGRETQYF	TGTGCCAGCAGCCAAGGTATCACTAGCGGGAGAGAGACCCAGTACTTC
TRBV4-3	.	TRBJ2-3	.	CASSQGGSITDTQYF	TGCGCCAGCAGCCAAGGGGGTAGTATCACAGATACGCAGTATTTT
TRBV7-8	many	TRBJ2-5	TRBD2	CASSLRGRVQETQYF	TGTGCCAGCAGCTTACGCGGGAGGGTCCAAGAGACCCAGTACTTC
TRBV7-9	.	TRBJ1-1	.	CASTPEAGNTEAFF	TGTGCCAGCACCCCCGAGGCAGGGAACACTGAAGCTTTCTTT
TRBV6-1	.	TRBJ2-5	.	CASSGFQVRETQYF	TGTGCCAGCAGTGGATTTCAGGTCCGCGAGACCCAGTACTTC
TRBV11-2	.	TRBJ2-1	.	CASSQGWGRGEDEQFF	TGTGCCAGCAGCCAAGGATGGGGGCGCGGGGAGGATGAGCAGTTCTTC
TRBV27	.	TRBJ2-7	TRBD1	CASRTTGTGPYEQYF	TGTGCCAGCAGGACTACCGGGACAGGACCCTACGAGCAGTACTTC
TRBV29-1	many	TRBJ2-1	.	CSVALRSYNEQFF	TGCAGCGTCGCGTTGCGCTCCTACAATGAGCAGTTCTTC
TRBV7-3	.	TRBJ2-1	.	CASSKTTHGSNEQFF	TGTGCCAGCAGCAAAACGACCCATGGCAGCAATGAGCAGTTCTTC
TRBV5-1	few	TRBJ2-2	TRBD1	CASSQGASGELFF	TGCGCCAGCAGTCAGGGGGCGAGCGGGGAGCTGTTTTTT
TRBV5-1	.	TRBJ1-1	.	CASSFAMNTEAFF	TGCGCCAGCAGCTTCGCCATGAACACTGAAGCTTTCTTT
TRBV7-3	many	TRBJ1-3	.	CASSFKKGNTIYF	TGTGCCAGCAGCTTTAAAAAGGGAAACACCATATATTTT
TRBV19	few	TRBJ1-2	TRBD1	CASSIFVPGQEGYTF	TGTGCCAGTAGTATATTCGTCCCGGGACAGGAAGGCTACACCTTC
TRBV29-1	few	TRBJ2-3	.	CSVDRPTQYTDTQYF	TGCAGCGTTGACCGGCCGACACAATACACAGATACGCAGTATTTT
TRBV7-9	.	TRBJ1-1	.	CASSLNGRGGTEAFF	TGTGCCAGCAGCTTGAATGGCAGGGGAGGAACTGAAGCTTTCTTT
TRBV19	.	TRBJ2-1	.	CASSPTGNHLGEQFF	TGTGCCAGTAGTCCCACGGGAAATCATTTAGGTGAGCAGTTCTTC
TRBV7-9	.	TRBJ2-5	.	CASSQGPWETQYF	TGTGCCAGCAGCCAGGGACCGTGGGAGACCCAGTACTTC
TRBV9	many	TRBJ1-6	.	CASSVDGSARPLHF	TGTGCCAGCAGCGTAGACGGCAGCGCAAGACCCCTCCACTTT
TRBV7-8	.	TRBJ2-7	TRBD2	CASSLERESAEQYF	TGTGCCAGCAGCTTGGAGCGGGAGTCGGCCGAGCAGTACTTC
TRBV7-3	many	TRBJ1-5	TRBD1	CASSLERRQGMNQPQHF	TGTGCCAGCAGCTTAGAAAGGAGACAGGGGATGAATCAGCCCCAGCATTTT
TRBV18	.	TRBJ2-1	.	CASSQTTADEQFF	TGTGCCAGCTCACAAACTACAGCGGATGAGCAGTTCTTC
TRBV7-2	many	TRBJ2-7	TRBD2	CASSPGGPSYEQYF	TGTGCCAGCAGCCCGGGAGGCCCCTCCTACGAGCAGTACTTC
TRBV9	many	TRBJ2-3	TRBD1	CASSGTGANTQYF	TGTGCCAGCAGCGGGACAGGGGCCAATACGCAGTATTTT
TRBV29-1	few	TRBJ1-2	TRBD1	CSAGQDYGYTF	TGCAGCGCGGGACAGGACTATGGCTACACCTTC
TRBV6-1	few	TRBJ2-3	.	CASSGAVITQYF	TGTGCCAGCAGTGGAGCAGTGATTACGCAGTATTTT
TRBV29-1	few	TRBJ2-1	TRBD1	CSVALGQTRRYNEQFF	TGCAGCGTTGCCCTGGGACAGACAAGACGCTACAATGAGCAGTTCTTC
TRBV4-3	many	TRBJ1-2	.	CASSRGDSTGYTF	TGCGCCAGCAGCCGAGGGGACTCGACCGGCTACACCTTC
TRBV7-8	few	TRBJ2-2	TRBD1	CASSFETRGLGTGELFF	TGTGCCAGCAGCTTCGAGACCAGGGGGCTTGGCACCGGGGAGCTGTTTTTT
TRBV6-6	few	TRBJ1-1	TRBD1	CASRGQMNTEAFF	TGTGCCAGTAGGGGACAGATGAACACTGAAGCTTTCTTT
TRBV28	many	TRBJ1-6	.	CASSRDSNSPLHF	TGTGCCAGCAGTCGCGACAGTAATTCACCCCTCCACTTT
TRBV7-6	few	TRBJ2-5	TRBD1	CASSLDGTGFRETQYF	TGTGCCAGCAGCTTAGATGGGACAGGGTTTCGGGAGACCCAGTACTTC
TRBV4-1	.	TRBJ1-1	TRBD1	CASSQAGQRNTEAFF	TGCGCCAGCAGCCAAGCGGGACAGCGGAACACTGAAGCTTTCTTT
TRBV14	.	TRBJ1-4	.	CASSQPGRPNEKLFF	TGTGCCAGCAGCCAACCGGGACGGCCTAATGAAAAACTGTTTTTT
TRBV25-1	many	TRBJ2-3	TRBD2	CASSEAGREDTQYF	TGTGCCAGCAGTGAGGCTGGGAGGGAAGATACGCAGTATTTT
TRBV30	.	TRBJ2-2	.	CAWNPSSFSGELFF	TGTGCCTGGAATCCGAGTAGCTTCTCCGGGGAGCTGTTTTTT
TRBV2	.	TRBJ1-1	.	CASSRQNTEAFF	TGTGCCAGCAGTCGGCAGAACACTGAAGCTTTCTTT
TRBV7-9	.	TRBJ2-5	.	CASSLAITQQETQYF	TGTGCCAGCAGCTTAGCGATTACCCAACAAGAGACCCAGTACTTC
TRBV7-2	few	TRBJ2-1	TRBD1	CASSFQGASGNEQFF	TGTGCCAGCAGCTTCCAGGGGGCAAGCGGCAATGAGCAGTTCTTC
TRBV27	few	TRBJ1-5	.	CASSPPSEDSNQPQHF	TGTGCCAGCAGCCCCCCGTCGGAGGATAGCAATCAGCCCCAGCATTTT
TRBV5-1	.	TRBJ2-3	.	CASTNNRTESTDTQYF	TGCGCCAGCACCAACAACCGGACAGAAAGCACAGATACGCAGTATTTT
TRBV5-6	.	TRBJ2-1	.	CASSRDQSSYNEQFF	TGTGCCAGCAGCCGGGATCAGAGCTCCTACAATGAGCAGTTCTTC
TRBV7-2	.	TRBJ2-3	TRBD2	CASTSTGRPADTQYF	TGTGCCAGCACCTCCACCGGGAGGCCCGCAGATACGCAGTATTTT
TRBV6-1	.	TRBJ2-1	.	CASKLDPYNEQFF	TGTGCCAGCAAATTAGACCCGTACAATGAGCAGTTCTTC
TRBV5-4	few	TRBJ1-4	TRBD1	CASSSRTGGIEKLFF	TGTGCCAGCAGCTCTCGGACAGGGGGGATCGAAAAACTGTTTTTT
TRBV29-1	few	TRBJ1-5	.	CSVRISLNQPQHF	TGCAGCGTTAGGATATCTTTAAATCAGCCCCAGCATTTT
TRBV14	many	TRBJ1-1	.	CASSQRTVRNTEAFF	TGTGCCAGCAGCCAACGGACAGTTCGGAACACTGAAGCTTTCTTT
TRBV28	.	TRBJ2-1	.	CASRKSGIQSGEQFF	TGTGCCAGCAGAAAGTCAGGGATTCAATCAGGGGAGCAGTTCTTC
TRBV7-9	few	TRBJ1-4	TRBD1	CASSLTGGNEKLFF	TGTGCCAGCAGCCTGACAGGGGGAAATGAAAAACTGTTTTTT
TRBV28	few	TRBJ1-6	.	CASKSGAENSPLHF	TGTGCCAGCAAGTCGGGGGCAGAGAATTCACCCCTCCACTTT
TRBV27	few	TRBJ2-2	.	CASRLFRETGELFF	TGTGCCAGCAGACTGTTCAGGGAAACCGGGGAGCTGTTTTTT
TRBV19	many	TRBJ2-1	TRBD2	CASSIVGLAGEDNEQFF	TGTGCCAGTAGTATAGTTGGACTAGCGGGAGAGGACAATGAGCAGTTCTTC
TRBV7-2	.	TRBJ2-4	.	CASSLSGAKNIQYF	TGTGCCAGCAGCTTAAGTGGGGCCAAAAACATTCAGTACTTC
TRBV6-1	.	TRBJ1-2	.	CASSEAWAGDLNYGYTF	TGTGCCAGCAGTGAAGCGTGGGCAGGGGACCTTAACTATGGCTACACCTTC
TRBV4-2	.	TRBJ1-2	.	CASSQDPGGGYTF	TGTGCCAGCAGCCAAGATCCTGGAGGTGGCTACACCTTC
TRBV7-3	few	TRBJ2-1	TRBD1	CASSLKGQHNEQFF	TGTGCCAGCAGCTTAAAGGGACAGCACAATGAGCAGTTCTTC
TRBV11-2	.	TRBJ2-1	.	CASRLTSIGSYNEQFF	TGTGCCAGCAGACTGACTAGTATAGGCTCCTACAATGAGCAGTTCTTC
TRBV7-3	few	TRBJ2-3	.	CASSAGPSTDTQYF	TGTGCCAGCAGCGCCGGGCCGAGCACAGATACGCAGTATTTT
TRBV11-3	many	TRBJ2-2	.	CASSLKHEELFF	TGTGCCAGCAGCTTAAAGCATGAGGAGCTGTTTTTT
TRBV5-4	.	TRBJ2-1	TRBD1	CASNKAGTGAYNEQFF	TGTGCCAGCAATAAAGCCGGGACAGGGGCCTACAATGAGCAGTTCTTC